This is a list of T cell receptor beta chains from one sample in a study of blood T cells in healthy people across ages. TCRdb passed the 5' RACE reads through MiXCR, listing each CDR3 protein once. This table has hundreds of thousands of distinct CDR3 sequences, 58% appearing once. Source material: blood. The receptors stem from a man in his sixties in good health. The CDR3 runs from the conserved cysteine through the conserved F or W. The D gene is left open where the match is weak.

D gene	V gene	J gene	CDR3 protein
TRBD2	TRBV20-1	TRBJ2-1	CSARVVAGALNNGQFF
NA	TRBV28	TRBJ2-2	CASSLATTYRELFF
TRBD1	TRBV5-1	TRBJ2-6	CASSQTGVGVLTF
NA	TRBV5-1	TRBJ2-5	CASSLAATGSQETQYF
NA	TRBV4-2	TRBJ2-7	CASSQDWGLTYEQYF
TRBD2	TRBV12-3/TRBV12-4	TRBJ2-3	CASSSQRGGLDTQYF
NA	TRBV29-1	TRBJ2-1	CSALPDISYNEQFF
NA	TRBV7-9	TRBJ2-3	CASSPRGGTWTATDTQYF
NA	TRBV6-2/TRBV6-3	TRBJ2-1	CASRPSSGGDNYNEQFF
TRBD1	TRBV25-1	TRBJ2-5	CASSWDRGQKETQYF
TRBD1	TRBV3-1	TRBJ1-4	CASSLSGTGAEKLFF
NA	TRBV3-1	TRBJ2-1	CASSQPSWRGLYNEQFF
NA	TRBV20-1	TRBJ1-5	CSASTRNSNQPQHF
TRBD2	TRBV18	TRBJ2-1	CASSPWTSGRSENEQFF
NA	TRBV11-2	TRBJ2-5	CASSNVGHQETQYF
NA	TRBV10-3	TRBJ1-1	CAISAAGANTEAFF
TRBD2	TRBV5-1	TRBJ2-5	CASSLQASGAEQYF
NA	TRBV7-8	NA	CASSLGEVPVGTQYF
NA	TRBV7-9	TRBJ1-4	CASSSREVGEKLFF
NA	TRBV5-1	TRBJ1-2	CASSWQFDGYTF
NA	TRBV10-1	TRBJ2-3	CASRDGIHSSDTQYF
NA	TRBV7-9	NA	CASSPRTVIYEQYF
NA	TRBV7-9	TRBJ2-7	CASSLGTSTLYEQYF
TRBD2	TRBV20-1	TRBJ2-1	CSARPRRGNSYNEQFF
TRBD1	TRBV28	TRBJ2-4	CASSSTGGVEDIQYF
NA	TRBV6-6	TRBJ1-6	CASSGEGSSPLHF
TRBD1	TRBV7-8	TRBJ2-1	CASSRWGQPNSYNEQFF
NA	TRBV15	TRBJ1-6	CATSERNSPLHF
TRBD1	TRBV3-1	TRBJ2-5	CASSLLPDRLAWQYF
TRBD2	TRBV11-2	TRBJ2-1	CAASGTGTSGGTSYNEQFF
TRBD1	TRBV4-2	TRBJ2-6	CASSQSGTGGLLRSGANVLTF